Given below is one T cell receptor beta chain in context. Its antigen is still unknown. Treatment denoted: 15 to 20 received Ad26.COV2.S at low or high dose, single or two shots; roughly 5 received placebo; per-sample allocation not given. It was on day 63 after the first vaccine or placebo injection that samples were taken. The sample belongs to a study of Ad26.COV2.S vaccination and SARS-CoV-2 variants. Clones were read by immunoSEQ multiplex PCR, and TCRdb kept only the in-frame ones, dropping some. The sample has roughly 350,000 clones, 80% to 90% seen once. Study-wide findings and caveats: Vaccine recipients had higher spike-specific TCR breadth than placebo recipients.

Germline CDR1 LNHDA, CDR2 SQIVND (reference sequence). V was clipped by 7 bases and J by 8 bases, with 11 bases between them. The CDR3 totals 11 residues. This rearrangement joins TRBV19 to TRBJ1-2, with D tentatively TRBD1 (6 bases). The sequenced sample was peripheral blood, obtained in a trial of Ad26.COV2.S vaccine versus placebo. This receptor was identified in a person aged 18-65 years who received the Ad26.COV2.S COVID-19 vaccine or a placebo. This chain's CDR3 is CASNQGSGYTF. The CDR3 region has the DNA TGTGCCAGTAACCAGGGGAGCGGCTACACCTTC.